This T cell receptor beta chain is from a study of blood T cell repertoires in COVID-19. As for the study in general: T cells, B-cell-depleted T cells, or PBMCs provided the cDNA or gDNA that served as material.

How the authors handled the data: Amplified reference gene primers provided the basis for estimating nucleated cell counts. Assay used: immunoSEQ multiplex PCR; TCRdb lists only in-frame clones, some missing. That table supplies the V and J calls and clone size; D and trimming were determined from the DNA. The repertoire holds about 83,000 clones, with about 84% as singletons. Germline CDR1 is SGHTA and CDR2 is FQGNSA. Trimming removed 5 bases at V and 2 bases at J, with 10 bases between. The CDR3 has 14 residues. This rearrangement joins TRBV7-2 to TRBJ1-3; no clear D gene. Material for sequencing was peripheral blood. The source of this sequence is a man between 45 and 60 years old with active COVID-19. The CDR3: CASSVTPTGNTIYF. Written as DNA, the CDR3 is TGTGCCAGCAGCGTAACCCCTACTGGAAACACCATATATTTT.